This passage covers 21 T cell receptor beta chains from one sample sequenced in a study of siplizumab effects on memory and regulatory T cells. The protocol was immunoSEQ multiplex PCR, while the TCRdb copy is restricted to in-frame clones and leaves out a portion. This sample carries 70,000 to 90,000 clones, 93% of them seen once, and the ten largest clones take 5%. Sequencing input: CD8+ T cells sorted from blood. These receptor sequences come from a human donor in good health.

The chain employs TRBV11-2 and TRBJ2-1, with 7 bases identical to TRBD2. The trim removed 4 bases at V and 6 bases at J, leaving 12 bases unmatched. The CDR3 has 16 residues. CDR1 is SGHAT and CDR2 is FQNNGV in the germline V gene. The CDR3 is CASSSQVGAGINEQFF. Written as DNA, the CDR3 is TGTGCCAGCAGCTCCCAGGTAGGAGCGGGGATCAATGAGCAGTTCTTC.

The chain joins TRBV9 to TRBJ2-3, with 11 bases aligning to TRBD1. This CDR3 is 15 amino acids long. Unmatched junction bases numbered 5, after V lost 3 bases and J lost 5 bases. Looked up from germline, CDR1 is SGDLS and CDR2 is YYNGEE. In DNA form, the CDR3 reads TGTGCCAGCAGCGCGCGGACAGGGGGCATAGATACGCAGTATTTT. Its translation is CASSARTGGIDTQYF.

V and J are TRBV7-6 and TRBJ2-7; 8 bases fit TRBD1. CDR1 is SGHVS and CDR2 is FNYEAQ in the germline V gene. The CDR3 runs to 13 residues. V was pared by 3 bases and J by 3 bases, with 1 base of the junction left unmatched. CDR3 coding DNA: TGTGCCAGCAGCTTCGGGACAGGCTACGAGCAGTACTTC. It codes for CASSFGTGYEQYF.

The V gene is TRBV2, the J gene TRBJ2-3, with TRBD2 matching 14 bases. The trim removed 5 bases at V and 6 bases at J, leaving 4 bases unmatched. The CDR3 is 15 residues long. Germline lookup yields CDR1 SNHLY and CDR2 FYNNEI. DNA for the CDR3: TGTGCCAGCAGTCGACTAGCGGGGGGGCACGATACGCAGTATTTT. Translating it yields CASSRLAGGHDTQYF.

The rearrangement links TRBV28 to TRBJ1-1; D call uncertain. V was cut by 4 bases and J by 1 base, with 4 bases left in between. Per germline, CDR1 MDHEN and CDR2 SYDVKM. CDR3 size: 12 residues. CDR3 region: CASSYGNTEAFF. CDR3 nucleotides: TGTGCCAGCAGTTATGGGAACACTGAAGCTTTCTTT.

The chain couples TRBV5-1 to TRBJ2-1; perhaps TRBD2 as D (6 bases). The V and J ends lost 8 bases and 7 bases respectively, with 13 bases between them. The CDR3 runs 12 residues. CDR1 SGHRS and CDR2 YFSETQ come from the germline V gene. The CDR3: CASFSGGNEQFF. Written as DNA, the CDR3 is TGCGCCAGTTTCAGCGGAGGGAATGAGCAGTTCTTC.

As concerns this clone: The junction shows a germline mismatch at one end, possibly a read error. Other DNA sequences in the same sample also yield this CDR3. The chain joins TRBV27 to TRBJ2-7; D could derive from TRBD1 or TRBD2 (5 bases each). Germline CDR1 reads MNHEY; CDR2 reads SMNVEV (reference sequence). This CDR3 comprises 13 residues. The CDR3 region has the DNA TGCGCCAGCAGTTACGCAGGGAGCTACGAGCAGTACTTC. It codes for CASSYAGSYEQYF.

The chain has TRBV6-6 and TRBJ2-2; D remains ambiguous. The CDR3 covers 14 residues. The germline CDR1 and CDR2 sequences are MNHNY and SVGAGI (reference sequence). Trimming stripped 5 bases from V and 2 bases from J, with 9 bases between. The CDR3 coding sequence is TGTGCCAGCAGTCCCAGCCTCAACACCGGGGAGCTGTTTTTT. It translates to CASSPSLNTGELFF.

In its sample, this clone was seen once. DNA for the CDR3: TGCGCCAGCAGCCAAGGAATCGGGACAGGGGGCTACGAGCAGTACTTC. This gives the protein CASSQGIGTGGYEQYF. The V gene is TRBV4-1, the J gene TRBJ2-7; 11 nucleotides match TRBD1. The length of the CDR3 is 16 residues. The germline CDR1 and CDR2 sequences are MGHRA and YSYEKL. Unmatched junction bases numbered 5, after V lost 1 base and J lost 3 bases.

V and J are TRBV4-2 and TRBJ2-1; TRBD2 aligns across 9 bases. Germline loops: CDR1 LGHNA, CDR2 YNFKEQ. Unmatched junction bases numbered 9, after V lost 5 bases and J lost 4 bases. The CDR3 has 16 amino acids. The CDR3 region is CASSAGPAGGYNEQFF. DNA for the CDR3: TGTGCCAGCAGCGCCGGGCCAGCGGGGGGATACAATGAGCAGTTCTTC.

CDR3 region: CASSDESGGTDTQYF. The CDR3 DNA is TGTGCCAGCAGTGACGAGTCGGGGGGGACAGATACGCAGTATTTT. The chain combines TRBV6-4 with TRBJ2-3, with TRBD2 matching over 8 bases. The germline CDR1 and CDR2 sequences are MRHNA and SNTAGT. J lost 3 bases, V lost 2 bases, and 4 bases had no gene match. This CDR3 spans 15 amino acids.

The rearrangement joins TRBV11-3 to TRBJ2-7; no clear D. The germline V and J ends were trimmed by 5 bases and 2 bases, with 13 bases remaining between them. This CDR3 region has 14 residues. Germline values: CDR1 SGHNT, CDR2 YENEEA. CDR3 sequence (DNA): TGTGCCAGCAGCCCCGACGCACTAACCTACGAGCAGTACTTC. It codes for CASSPDALTYEQYF.

The chain joins TRBV6-5 to TRBJ1-5; D may be TRBD1 (6 bases). Germline loops: CDR1 MNHEY, CDR2 SVGAGI. Trimming left V 0 bases short and J 2 bases short, with 8 bases between. This CDR3 region has 15 residues. CDR3 DNA sequence: TGTGCCAGCAGTTACTCGGGGGGCGGCAATCAGCCCCAGCATTTT. Translation: CASSYSGGGNQPQHF.

This clone showed up just once. This chain connects TRBV5-6 to TRBJ2-7; 7 bases are a match to TRBD1. The CDR3 contains 14 residues. Germline V lookup: CDR1 SGHDT, CDR2 YYEEEE. V lost 3 bases, J lost 2 bases, and 5 bases stayed unmatched. This CDR3 is CASSSRDSTYEQYF. The CDR3 DNA reads as TGTGCCAGCAGCTCCCGGGACAGCACCTACGAGCAGTACTTC.

The table lists this clone with a count of one. The V call is TRBV9, the J call TRBJ2-5; 8 bases are shared with TRBD2. CDR3 length: 13 amino acids. Trimming at V came to 6 bases and at J to 5 bases, leaving 6 bases not matched to a gene. The germline V gene encodes CDR1 SGDLS and CDR2 YYNGEE. The CDR3 DNA follows: TGTGCCAGCAACCTCGGGGGGGGTGAGACCCAGTACTTC. The encoded protein is CASNLGGGETQYF.

V and J are TRBV9 and TRBJ1-2; D is possibly TRBD1 (5 bases). V lost 3 bases to trimming and J lost 5 bases, with 8 bases between them. Looked up from germline, CDR1 is SGDLS and CDR2 is YYNGEE. The CDR3 length is 12 residues. The CDR3: CASSAGNYGYTF. CDR3 coding DNA: TGTGCCAGCAGCGCAGGGAATTATGGCTACACCTTC.

The V call is TRBV5-6, the J call TRBJ1-1; D is undetermined. This CDR3 is built from 14 residues. Germline CDR1 is SGHDT and CDR2 is YYEEEE. V was cut by 4 bases and J by 1 base, with 11 bases left in between. CDR3 in DNA: TGTGCCAGCAGCCCGGAGCACAGGAACACTGAAGCTTTCTTT. Protein: CASSPEHRNTEAFF.

The rearrangement links TRBV5-6 to TRBJ2-7; TRBD2 agrees at 10 bases. This CDR3 is built from 14 residues. The V segment lost 1 base and the J segment 7 bases; nucleotides outside the gene matches: 5. CDR1 is SGHDT and CDR2 is YYEEEE in the germline V gene. The CDR3 DNA reads as TGTGCCAGCAGCTTGACTAGCGGGGCCAGGGAGCAGTACTTC. Protein product: CASSLTSGAREQYF. The complete variable domain, with remaining parts taken from reference TRBV5-6 and TRBJ2-7, reads DAGVTQSPTHLIKTRGQQVTLRCSPKSGHDTVSWYQQALGQGPQFIFQYYEEEERQRGNFPDRFSGHQFPNYSSELNVNALLLGDSALYLCASSLTSGAREQYFGPGTRLTVT.

CDR3 in amino acids: CATSRGRDNQPQHF. Written as DNA, the CDR3 is TGTGCCACCAGCAGAGGCAGGGACAATCAGCCCCAGCATTTT. The rearrangement links TRBV15 to TRBJ1-5; tentative D call: TRBD1 (5 bases). CDR1 is LNHNV and CDR2 is YYDKDF in the germline V gene (reference sequence). The CDR3 contains 14 residues. The V end lost 1 base, the J end lost 3 bases, and 7 bases lay between the germline ends.

This chain uses TRBV4-1 with TRBJ2-1; 12 bases match TRBD2. Germline V gene lookup returns CDR1 MGHRA and CDR2 YSYEKL. This CDR3 spans 18 amino acids. J lost 5 bases, V lost 0 bases, and 8 bases had no gene match. The CDR3: CASSQDPPLAGGNNEQFF. CDR3 nucleotides: TGCGCCAGCAGCCAAGATCCACCACTAGCGGGGGGTAACAATGAGCAGTTCTTC.

This clone has only one observation. The gene calls are TRBV9 and TRBJ2-3, with a possible D match to TRBD2 (5 bases). The V gene's germline CDR1 is SGDLS and CDR2 YYNGEE. Trimming cost V 4 bases and J 1 base, with 13 bases left between them. The CDR3 is made up of 15 amino acids. The CDR3 loop is CASSPDWIGTDTQYF. CDR3 nucleotides: TGTGCCAGCAGCCCGGACTGGATCGGCACAGATACGCAGTATTTT.